Listed below are T cell receptor beta chains from one sample, sequenced in a study of blood T cells in healthy people across ages. TCRdb reanalysed the 5' RACE reads using MiXCR and keeps one entry per CDR3 protein. Of over 1,300,000 distinct CDR3 sequences in the sample, approximately 59% are singletons; the top ten hold more than 6%. Sequencing input: blood. All receptors derive from a young man in good health. The CDR3 runs from the conserved cysteine through the conserved F or W. A D gene is named only where the DNA matches it firmly. Clone size, where shown, is once, few, many, or a class for clones that have expanded.

V gene	J gene	CDR3 length	clone size	D gene	CDR3 DNA	CDR3 protein
TRBV27	TRBJ2-1	15	-	TRBD2	TGTGTCAGCAGTTTACAGCGGGGGGCCTACAATGAGCAGTTCTTC	CVSSLQRGAYNEQFF
TRBV6-2/TRBV6-3	TRBJ2-7	16	few	-	TGTGCCAGCAGTTCGGCAGGGGCCCGACTTTCCTACGAGCAGTACTTC	CASSSAGARLSYEQYF
TRBV12-3/TRBV12-4	TRBJ2-1	16	-	TRBD2	TGTGCCAGCAGTTCCCTGGGACTAGCGACACACAATGAGCAGTTCTTC	CASSSLGLATHNEQFF
TRBV19	TRBJ1-2	14	-	TRBD1	TGTGCCAGTAGACCGACAGGGAAGAACTATGGCTACACCTTC	CASRPTGKNYGYTF
TRBV5-1	TRBJ2-3	15	-	TRBD2	TGCGCCAGCAGGGGACCGGGACTAGCAACAGATACGCAGTATTTT	CASRGPGLATDTQYF
TRBV4-2	TRBJ2-1	12	few	-	TGTGCCAGCGCCTCCAGAGCGGATGAGCAGTTCTTC	CASASRADEQFF
TRBV15	TRBJ2-1	14	few	-	TGTGCCACCAGTGGCAGGGCGGTTAGAAATGAGCAGTTCTTC	CATSGRAVRNEQFF
TRBV12-3/TRBV12-4	TRBJ2-7	16	few	TRBD2	TGTGCCAGCAGTTACTCTAGCGGGAGGGATTTCTACGAGCAGTACTTC	CASSYSSGRDFYEQYF
TRBV7-9	TRBJ2-7	14	few	-	TGTGCCAGCAGCTTAAGCGCCAGTTCGTACGAGCAGTACTTC	CASSLSASSYEQYF
TRBV7-9	TRBJ2-2	15	-	-	TGTGCCAGCAGCTTAGTCGGGAGCACGGCCGGGGAGCTGTTTTTT	CASSLVGSTAGELFF
TRBV4-3	TRBJ2-3	15	many	TRBD1	TGCGCCAGCAGCCCGTCCGGGACAGGGACAGATACGCAGTATTTT	CASSPSGTGTDTQYF
TRBV10-3	TRBJ2-1	12	-	-	TGTGCCATCAGTGAGTTTTCGGGGGAGCAGTTCTTC	CAISEFSGEQFF
TRBV7-9	TRBJ1-1	12	-	-	TGTGCCAGCAGCTTGGGGAACACTGAAACTTTCTTT	CASSLGNTETFF
TRBV27	TRBJ2-1	16	-	TRBD2	TGTGCCAGCAGGTTTTCTAGCGGGTTTTCCTACAATGAGCAGTTCTTC	CASRFSSGFSYNEQFF
TRBV27	TRBJ2-1	14	few	-	TGTGCCAGCAGTTCAGGGTTTGGTAGTAATGAGCAGTTCTTC	CASSSGFGSNEQFF
TRBV4-1	TRBJ2-4	20	-	TRBD2	TGCGCCAGCAGCCAAGACGGTGAAGGACTAGATTTTCAAGCCAAAAACATTCAGTACTTC	CASSQDGEGLDFQAKNIQYF
TRBV20-1	TRBJ1-1	16	-	TRBD1	TGCAGCGCTAGATTGGAGAGGACAGGGGCGAGCACTGAAGCTTTCTTT	CSARLERTGASTEAFF
TRBV11-2	TRBJ1-1	14	-	TRBD1	TGTGCCAGCAGCCCGACCGGGACAGGCATCGAAGCTTTCTTT	CASSPTGTGIEAFF
TRBV15	TRBJ1-1	18	-	-	TGTGCCACCAGCGGACCTCAGGGGACCTCTTTCATGAACACTGAAGCTTTCTTT	CATSGPQGTSFMNTEAFF
TRBV11-3	TRBJ2-1	16	-	TRBD2	TGTGCCAGCAGCTTAAATCTGGCGGGAGTGGTAAATGAGCAGTTCTTC	CASSLNLAGVVNEQFF
TRBV5-5	TRBJ2-6	17	-	TRBD1	TGTGCCAGCAGCTTGGTGGACAGGGGATCTGGGGCCAACGTCCTGACTTTC	CASSLVDRGSGANVLTF
TRBV6-2/TRBV6-3	TRBJ1-1	15	-	-	TGTGCCAGCAGTTACTCGCTAGGGGAAGCCACTGAAGCTTTCTTT	CASSYSLGEATEAFF
TRBV10-3	TRBJ2-3	15	few	TRBD2	TGTGCCATCAGTCAACTAGCGGCTAGCACAGATACGCAGTATTTT	CAISQLAASTDTQYF
TRBV20-1	TRBJ2-1	13	-	-	TGCAGTGCCCCCAACCAGGGTCCCGATGAGCAGTTCTTC	CSAPNQGPDEQFF
TRBV6-1	TRBJ2-7	13	-	-	TGTGCCAGCAGTCCACGCATGTCCTACGAGCAGTACTTC	CASSPRMSYEQYF
TRBV20-1	TRBJ2-3	14	-	-	TGCAGTGCTAGTGACCGAGATCGCACAGATACGCAGTATTTT	CSASDRDRTDTQYF
TRBV29-1	TRBJ1-2	11	-	-	TGCAGCGTTGCCCTAAACTATGGCTACACCTTC	CSVALNYGYTF
TRBV20-1	TRBJ2-5	14	-	-	TGCAGTGCTTTTCGTATGGGGGTCGGAGAGACCCAGTACTTC	CSAFRMGVGETQYF
TRBV7-2	TRBJ2-3	14	-	TRBD1	TGTGCCAGCAGCTTGGGACAGGGCGAGAGGTCGCAGTATTTT	CASSLGQGERSQYF
TRBV29-1	TRBJ2-1	12	-	-	TGCAGCGTACCACAGGGTATCAATGAGCAGTTCTTC	CSVPQGINEQFF
TRBV3-1	TRBJ2-5	17	-	-	TGTGCCAGCAGCCCTTCACTCCCTACGACGATCCAAGAGACCCAGTACTTC	CASSPSLPTTIQETQYF
TRBV7-2	TRBJ2-1	15	-	-	TGTGCCAGCAGCGATGATGGCCATAGGACGACAGTAAGGTTCTTC	CASSDDGHRTTVRFF
TRBV20-1	TRBJ2-5	13	-	-	TGCAGTGCTAGAGAATACAGCCAAGAGACCCAGTACTTC	CSAREYSQETQYF
TRBV20-1	TRBJ2-7	16	-	TRBD1	TGCAGTGCTAGAGATTTTCTAGGACAGGGAAAGGGCGAGCAGTACTTC	CSARDFLGQGKGEQYF
TRBV10-1	TRBJ2-7	15	-	-	TGCGCCAGCAGTGATTCCGGACTTACGTACTACGAGCAGTACTTC	CASSDSGLTYYEQYF
TRBV12-3/TRBV12-4	TRBJ2-7	13	-	TRBD2	TGTGCCAGCAGTGCACTAGCGGGAGTCGAGCAGTACTTC	CASSALAGVEQYF
TRBV6-1	TRBJ2-1	19	once	TRBD2	TGTGCCAGCAGGGCCGAACTTGGCGGGAGTTGGAGCTCCTACAATGAGCAGTTCTTC	CASRAELGGSWSSYNEQFF
TRBV27	TRBJ1-1	13	few	-	TGTGCCAGCATGGAGCTCGGGGACACTGAAGCTTTCTTT	CASMELGDTEAFF
TRBV20-1	TRBJ2-3	19	-	TRBD2	TGCAGTGCTAGAGGGGCGCTAGCGGGGGACACCTCTAGCACAGATACGCAGTATTTT	CSARGALAGDTSSTDTQYF
TRBV10-3	TRBJ2-6	14	-	-	TGTGCCATCAGTTCTGGCTCTGGGGCCAACGTCCTGACTTTC	CAISSGSGANVLTF
TRBV27	TRBJ2-1	13	-	-	TGTGCCAGCAGGGGGCGGGAAGGCAATGAGCAGTTCTTC	CASRGREGNEQFF
TRBV11-2	TRBJ2-1	16	-	TRBD2	TGTGCCAGCAGCTTAGATAGCCTAGCGGGGGGCAATGAGCAGTTCTTC	CASSLDSLAGGNEQFF
TRBV11-2	TRBJ2-7	15	-	TRBD2	TGTGCCAGCAGCTTAATTAGCGGGTCTGGTATCGAGCAGTACTTC	CASSLISGSGIEQYF
TRBV27	TRBJ2-7	16	-	TRBD1	TGTGCCAGCAGTCCCCACGACAGGGGCGGTGGTTCCGAGCAGTACTTC	CASSPHDRGGGSEQYF
TRBV12-3/TRBV12-4	TRBJ2-5	15	-	TRBD1	TGTGCCAGCAGTCCCAACAGGGGGCGCGGAGAGACCCAGTACTTC	CASSPNRGRGETQYF
TRBV6-2/TRBV6-3	TRBJ1-1	15	-	-	TGTGCCAGCGATAGGGCTCGCGGGGATACCACTGAAGCTTTCTTT	CASDRARGDTTEAFF
TRBV29-1	TRBJ1-2	15	few	TRBD1	TGCAGCGTTCCCGGGACAGGGGATATGACCTATGGCTACACCTTC	CSVPGTGDMTYGYTF
TRBV12-3/TRBV12-4	TRBJ2-6	17	-	TRBD1	TGTGCCAGCAGTACGGGGACAGGGGTGACTGGGGCCAACGTCCTGACTTTC	CASSTGTGVTGANVLTF